This TCR beta chain was recorded in a study of molecular identifiers for immune sequencing clone quantification. Each CDR3 protein is one row after TCRdb ran MiXCR on the PCR reads. The table has some 320,000 distinct CDR3 sequences, about 21% seen once. CDR1 is MNHNY, CDR2 SVGAGI, per germline (reference sequence). The CDR3 is 15 amino acids. About this clonotype itself: One end of the junction varies from germline; a read error may be responsible.

Sequenced input: naive CD8+ T cells from blood, with Jurkat cell RNA spiked in. The subset is: FACS-sorted CD8+CD4-CCR7+CD45RA+ naive T cells. V and J are TRBV6-6 and TRBJ1-3; D gene uncertain. This clonotype originated in a human donor in good health. Some libraries in this study had Jurkat cell RNA spiked in. Written as DNA, the CDR3 is TGTGCCAGCAGTTATATCGGCCGGTCTGGAAACACCATGTATTTT. Translation gives CASSYIGRSGNTMYF.